This is a list of T cell receptor beta chains from one sample in a study of blood T cell repertoires in COVID-19. The table came from immunoSEQ multiplex PCR; TCRdb's copy has only in-frame clones and leaves some out. The table shows tens of thousands of clones, with 80% occurring only once. The sequencing input was peripheral blood. The receptors come from a woman between 65 and 79 years old with acute or convalescent COVID-19. CDR3s include the opening cysteine and the closing phenylalanine or tryptophan. The order of the fields is J gene, V gene, clone size, D gene, CDR3 DNA, CDR3 protein. The D gene is left open where the match is weak. Rows give clone size only sometimes, using once, few, many, or a class for an expanded clone.

>TRBJ1-1|TRBV5-4|once|TRBD1
TGTGCCAGCAGCCCCGGACAGGGTCGAGGCAACACTGAAGCTTTCTTT
CASSPGQGRGNTEAFF
>TRBJ2-2|TRBV9|.|TRBD2
TGTGCCAGCAGCGAGCGACTAGCGGGATCCACCGGGGAGCTGTTTTTT
CASSERLAGSTGELFF
>TRBJ1-5|TRBV25-1|.|.
TGTGCCAGCAGTAAGGGGATCAATCAGCCCCAGCATTTT
CASSKGINQPQHF
>TRBJ1-1|TRBV5-1|.|TRBD1
TGCGCCAGCAGCGATCCGGGACAGAGTAACACTGAAGCTTTCTTT
CASSDPGQSNTEAFF
>TRBJ1-1|TRBV5-1|.|.
TGCGCCAGCAGCTTGGTTTCGGGTTTGAACACTGAAGCTTTCTTT
CASSLVSGLNTEAFF
>TRBJ1-1|TRBV4-1|.|.
TGCGCCAGCAGCACCTGGACACAACTGAACACTGAAGCTTTCTTT
CASSTWTQLNTEAFF
>TRBJ1-6|TRBV5-4|.|TRBD1
TGTGCCAGCAGCACACAACAGGGGGATAATTCACCCCTCCACTTT
CASSTQQGDNSPLHF
>TRBJ2-7|TRBV29-1|.|.
TGCAGCGTGGGGCCCACGACCTACGAGCAGTACTTC
CSVGPTTYEQYF
>TRBJ1-5|TRBV7-2|once|.
TGTGCCAGCAGCTTAATGGGTGGGGCCGGACAGCCCCAGCATTTT
CASSLMGGAGQPQHF
>TRBJ2-1|TRBV7-2|.|TRBD2
TGTGCCAGCAGCTTAGCTGGTTGGACTAGCGGGGGGACGAATGAGCAGTTCTTC
CASSLAGWTSGGTNEQFF
>TRBJ1-2|TRBV23-1|once|.
TGCGCCAGCAGTCAAGACTCAGGGATGATGGGCTACACCTTC
CASSQDSGMMGYTF
>TRBJ2-7|TRBV23-1|few|TRBD1
TGCGCCAGCAGTGTACAGGGGATATTCGAGCAGTACTTC
CASSVQGIFEQYF
>TRBJ2-7|TRBV12-3/TRBV12-4|.|.
TGTGCCAGCAGTTTATCTGCGAGGGAGCAGTACTTC
CASSLSAREQYF
>TRBJ2-5|TRBV5-1|.|.
TGCGCCAGCAGCTTGTTGGCAGGGGATCGGGAGACCCAGTACTTC
CASSLLAGDRETQYF
>TRBJ1-1|TRBV30|.|.
TGTGCCTGGAGTGCGGGGGGGTACACTGAAGCTTTCTTT
CAWSAGGYTEAFF
>TRBJ1-1|TRBV5-6|.|.
TGTGCCAGCAGCTTGCTGTATGGTACAGAAGCTTTCTTT
CASSLLYGTEAFF
>TRBJ1-6|TRBV6-2/TRBV6-3|.|.
TGTGCCAGCAGTTACAGGGGAGGAGGGTCACCCCTCCACTTT
CASSYRGGGSPLHF
>TRBJ1-5|TRBV28|.|TRBD1
TGTGCCAGCAGCCACCCGGGACAGGGAAATCAGCCCCAGCATTTT
CASSHPGQGNQPQHF
>TRBJ2-3|TRBV9|once|.
TGTGCCAGCAGCGTAGAGGGGGGGAGGACAGATACGCAGTATTTT
CASSVEGGRTDTQYF
>TRBJ1-6|TRBV2|.|.
TGTGCCAGCCGAGGGGGGGCTGATTCACCCCTCCACTTT
CASRGGADSPLHF
>TRBJ2-1|TRBV10-3|.|TRBD2
TGTGCCATCAGTGTTAGCGGGGGCTCCAGCTCCTACAATGAGCAGTTCTTC
CAISVSGGSSSYNEQFF
>TRBJ2-7|TRBV3-1/TRBV3-2|.|TRBD2
TGTGCCAGCAGCCAAACGGGGGGGTTAGCCTACGAGCAGTACTTC
CASSQTGGLAYEQYF
>TRBJ2-5|TRBV6-2/TRBV6-3|.|TRBD2
TGTGCCAGCAGTTACGGCCTAGCGGGGAAGACCCAGTACTTC
CASSYGLAGKTQYF
>TRBJ2-3|TRBV6-5|.|TRBD1
TGTGCCAGCAGTTACCCTACACAGGGGGCCTCAGATACGCAGTATTTT
CASSYPTQGASDTQYF
>TRBJ2-2|TRBV5-5|few|.
TGTGCCAGCAGCGGAGGGGTGATCACCGGGGAGCTGTTTTTT
CASSGGVITGELFF
>TRBJ2-5|TRBV12-5|.|.
TGTGCTAGTGGTCCCTGGATGCGGCGGGAAGAGACCCAGTACTTC
CASGPWMRREETQYF
>TRBJ1-1|TRBV28|.|.
TGTGCCAGCAGTTTAGCGAGGGAAGCTTTCTTT
CASSLAREAFF
>TRBJ1-6|TRBV14|once|.
TGTGCCAGCAGCCAAGTGGGGGGTAATTCACCCCTCCACTTT
CASSQVGGNSPLHF
>TRBJ2-5|TRBV18|.|.
TGTGCCAGCTCACCACTCCTCCGGGAGACCCAGTACTTC
CASSPLLRETQYF
>TRBJ1-3|TRBV5-8|.|.
TGTGCCAGCAGACCAGTACCTGGAAACACCATATATTTT
CASRPVPGNTIYF
>TRBJ1-3|TRBV2|once|.
TGTGCCAGCACCGAAGACAGTGTTGGAAACACCATATATTTT
CASTEDSVGNTIYF
>TRBJ2-7|TRBV5-1|.|.
TGCGCCAGCAGCCCGAATTTTGACAGCTACGAGCAGTACTTC
CASSPNFDSYEQYF
>TRBJ2-3|TRBV15|.|.
TGTGCCACCAGCAGAGATGACCAGGGCGTGAAAGATACGCAGTATTTT
CATSRDDQGVKDTQYF
>TRBJ1-6|TRBV4-3|.|TRBD1
TGCGCCAGCAGCCAAGAGGGACAGGGGGCTTCACCCCTCCACTTT
CASSQEGQGASPLHF
>TRBJ1-1|TRBV6-6|once|.
TGTGCCAGCAGTTACCCTAGTCGGGGCACTGAAGCTTTCTTT
CASSYPSRGTEAFF
>TRBJ2-3|TRBV7-3|.|.
TGTGCCAGCAGCTTGCGGGGCGAGGGCACAGATACGCAGTATTTT
CASSLRGEGTDTQYF
>TRBJ2-7|TRBV12-3/TRBV12-4|.|.
TGTGCCAGCAGTGATCTTCAGCGTGAGCAGTACTTC
CASSDLQREQYF
>TRBJ1-4|TRBV7-9|.|.
TGTGCCAGCAGCGAACTGACAGGAATTAATGAAAAACTGTTTTTT
CASSELTGINEKLFF
>TRBJ1-2|TRBV19|few|.
TGTGCCAGTAGTCACTCCAGGGGTTTGGACTATGGCTACACCTTC
CASSHSRGLDYGYTF
>TRBJ1-3|TRBV5-1|.|TRBD1
TGCGCCAGCAGCTTGAAGCAGGGGGCAGGGGGAAACACCATATATTTT
CASSLKQGAGGNTIYF
>TRBJ2-4|TRBV11-1|.|.
TGTGCCAGCAGCCCAAGGGCCGGGATAAACATTCAGTACTTC
CASSPRAGINIQYF